One and the same sample provided the 16 T cell receptor beta chains below, sequenced in a study of cytomegalovirus exposure and HLA in healthy donors. It was with 60 Vbeta and 13 Jbeta primers that the PCR ran. Libraries were prepared by immunoSEQ multiplex PCR; TCRdb keeps only in-frame clonotypes and omits some of them. The profile shows roughly 200,000 clones, about 78% of them singletons. The sample comprised PBMCs. These receptors were taken from a man aged 55 to 70 in good health and CMV-seronegative.

This clone was seen just once. The rearrangement joins TRBV9 to TRBJ2-5; weak D call: TRBD1 (6 bases). The J call may be wrong; the DNA end is better matched by TRBJ2-7. The CDR3 extends over 14 amino acids. The germline V gene has CDR1 SGDLS and CDR2 YYNGEE. DNA of the CDR3: TGTGCCAGCAGCGTAGACCTGGGGGCTTACGAGCAGTACTTC. Its protein product is CASSVDLGAYEQYF.

This chain connects TRBV27 to TRBJ2-3, with 12 bases that match TRBD2. Germline V lookup: CDR1 MNHEY, CDR2 SMNVEV (reference sequence). Trimming cost V 6 bases and J 8 bases; bases outside gene matches: 9. The CDR3 consists of 15 residues. CDR3 amino acids: CASSQTSGRSGTQYF. The CDR3 DNA is TGTGCCAGCAGCCAGACTAGCGGGAGAAGTGGTACGCAGTATTTT.

This clone was detected only a few times. The chain recombines TRBV11-2 with TRBJ2-7; 12 bases are shared with TRBD1. The V and J ends lost 4 bases and 3 bases, in that order; junction bases with no gene match: 7. The CDR3 covers 16 residues. CDR1 SGHAT and CDR2 FQNNGV come from the germline V gene. In DNA, the CDR3 is TGTGCCAGCAGCTCGGGACAGGGGGCCCTCCGCTACGAGCAGTACTTC. As protein: CASSSGQGALRYEQYF.

The CDR3 here is CASSNTDRGSNQPQHF. In nucleotides, the CDR3 is TGTGCCAGTAGTAACACGGACAGGGGAAGCAATCAGCCCCAGCATTTT. The chain has TRBV19 and TRBJ1-5; 9 bases line up with TRBD1. After removal of 4 bases from V and 1 base from J, the junction contained 5 bases not matched to a gene. The CDR3 has 16 amino acids. Per the germline V gene, CDR1 is LNHDA and CDR2 is SQIVND (reference sequence).

In regard to this clone: Its ends do not fully match the called genes, so a read error is possible. This rearrangement joins TRBV7-2 to TRBJ2-5; 10 bases fit TRBD1. CDR1 is SGHTA, CDR2 FQGNSA, per germline. CDR3 size: 13 residues. In nucleotides, the CDR3 is TGTGCCAGCATCTTAGGGGACAGGGGTCCCCAGTACTTC. Its translation: CASILGDRGPQYF.

This clone was counted a single time. The V call is TRBV7-2, the J call TRBJ1-5, with 7 nucleotides matching TRBD1. CDR1 and CDR2 (germline): SGHTA, FQGNSA. This CDR3 has 15 amino acids. Trimming removed 1 base from V and 7 bases from J; junction bases left unmatched: 7. The CDR3 protein is CASSLGGGGVQPQHF. The CDR3 coding sequence is TGTGCCAGCAGCTTAGGAGGAGGGGGCGTCCAGCCCCAGCATTTT.

CDR3 bases: TGTGCCAGCAGCGGGGCCGGGACTAGCGGGAAGGGTTCCTACAATGAGCAGTTCTTC. Translated, it gives CASSGAGTSGKGSYNEQFF. V is TRBV5-4 and J is TRBJ2-1; 13 bases map to TRBD2. The germline V gene encodes CDR1 SGHNT and CDR2 YYREEE (reference sequence). V was pared by 4 bases and J by 1 base, with 11 bases of the junction left unmatched. The CDR3 covers 19 residues.

The chain links TRBV5-4 to TRBJ2-1, with D perhaps TRBD2 (7 bases). V lost 2 bases and J lost 5, with 17 bases in between. This CDR3 spans 16 amino acids. Germline assignment: CDR1 SGHNT and CDR2 YYREEE (reference sequence). The CDR3 spells CASSFGGASGNNEQFF. The CDR3 DNA sequence: TGTGCCAGCAGCTTTGGGGGGGCTAGCGGAAACAATGAGCAGTTCTTC.

This rearrangement joins TRBV7-7 to TRBJ2-5; D uncertain. The CDR3 contains 15 residues. Germline CDR1 SSHAT, CDR2 FNYEAQ (reference sequence). V gave up 5 bases and J gave up 4 bases, with 17 bases separating them. DNA of the CDR3: TGTGCCAGCAGCCTCCGGAATTTAGCACGAGAGACCCAGTACTTC. As protein: CASSLRNLARETQYF.

This rearrangement joins TRBV5-4 to TRBJ1-1; D gene unclear. Germline V gene lookup returns CDR1 SGHNT and CDR2 YYREEE (reference sequence). With 4 bases removed from V and 1 base from J, the gap between germline ends came to 17 bases. This CDR3 is built from 16 residues. Written as DNA, the CDR3 is TGTGCCAGCAGCGCCTCCTCGGGGAGAACGAACACTGAAGCTTTCTTT. It specifies CASSASSGRTNTEAFF.

V usage is TRBV30 and J usage is TRBJ1-2; D is ambiguous. The germline V gene encodes CDR1 GTSNPN and CDR2 SVGIG (reference sequence). The CDR3 contains 15 residues. V lost 3 bases, J lost 8 bases, and 22 bases lay in between. CDR3 DNA sequence: TGTGCCTGGAGCTTCAGCCGGGAATCCAGACCGGGCTACACCTTC. Protein: CAWSFSRESRPGYTF. Combining the CDR3 with reference TRBV30 and TRBJ1-2 gives the whole variable domain SQTIHQWPATLVQPVGSPLSLECTVEGTSNPNLYWYRQAAGRGLQLLFYSVGIGQISSEVPQNLSASRPQDRQFILSSKKLLLSDSGFYLCAWSFSRESRPGYTFGSGTRLTVV.

A few counts support this clone. The chain uses TRBV6-1 and TRBJ2-3, with 7 bases aligning to TRBD1. The V gene end was trimmed by 6 bases and the J gene end by 2 bases; junction bases not matched to a gene: 5. This CDR3 is 14 amino acids long. The germline V gene has CDR1 MNHNS and CDR2 SASEGT. The CDR3 region has the DNA TGTGCCAGCAGATTGGACAGGTCCACAGATACGCAGTATTTT. It encodes CASRLDRSTDTQYF.

This clone was seen more than once but under ten times. DNA of the CDR3: TGTGCCAGCAGCTCCCCCGTTCGTCGCGAGCAGTACTTC. It is translated as CASSSPVRREQYF. The chain has TRBV7-2 and TRBJ2-7; the D is unclear. V was shortened by 4 bases and J by 6 bases, with 13 bases between the two germline ends. CDR3 length equals 13 residues. Per the germline V gene, CDR1 is SGHTA and CDR2 is FQGNSA.

This sequence joins TRBV9 and TRBJ1-1; 12 positions match TRBD1. This CDR3 region has 17 residues. V shed 4 bases and J 4 bases; nucleotides not matched to a gene: 11. CDR1 is SGDLS and CDR2 is YYNGEE in the germline V gene. CDR3 protein: CASSLSGTGGLGTEAFF. CDR3 bases: TGTGCCAGCAGCCTATCTGGGACAGGGGGCCTAGGCACTGAAGCTTTCTTT.

The chain is built from TRBV7-2 and TRBJ1-2; TRBD1 matches at 10 bases. With V trimmed by 5 bases and J by 3 bases, 6 bases remained unmatched. Germline lookup yields CDR1 SGHTA and CDR2 FQGNSA. The CDR3 covers 15 residues. Written as DNA, the CDR3 is TGTGCCAGCAGCACAGGACAGGGGGTGTACTATGGCTACACCTTC. Translating it yields CASSTGQGVYYGYTF.

In its sample, this clone was seen once. This chain connects TRBV5-1 to TRBJ2-3; 14 nucleotides agree with TRBD2. Germline V gene data show CDR1 as SGHRS and CDR2 as YFSETQ. CDR3 length: 17 residues. The trim removed 4 bases at V and 2 bases at J, leaving 6 bases unmatched. Here the CDR3 DNA reads TGCGCCAGCAGCCTCGGACTAGCGGGGGGTTACACAGATACGCAGTATTTT. Residues: CASSLGLAGGYTDTQYF. The variable domain in full, completed from reference TRBV5-1 and TRBJ2-3, reads KAGVTQTPRYLIKTRGQQVTLSCSPISGHRSVSWYQQTPGQGLQFLFEYFSETQRNKGNFPGRFSGRQFSNSRSEMNVSTLELGDSALYLCASSLGLAGGYTDTQYFGPGTRLTVL.